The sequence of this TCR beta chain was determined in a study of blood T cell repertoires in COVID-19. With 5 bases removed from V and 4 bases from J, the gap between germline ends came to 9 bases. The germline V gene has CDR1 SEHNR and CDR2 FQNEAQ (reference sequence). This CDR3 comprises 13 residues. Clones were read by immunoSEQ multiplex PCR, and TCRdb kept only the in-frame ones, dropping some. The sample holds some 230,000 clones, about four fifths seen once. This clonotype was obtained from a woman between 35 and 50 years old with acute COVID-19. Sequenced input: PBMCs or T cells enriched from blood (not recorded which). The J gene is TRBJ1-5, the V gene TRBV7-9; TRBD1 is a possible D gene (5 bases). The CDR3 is CASSPGGNQPQHF. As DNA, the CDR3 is TGTGCCAGCAGCCCGGGGGGGAATCAGCCCCAGCATTTT.